This passage covers 20 T cell receptor beta chains from one sample sequenced in a study of blood T cell repertoires in COVID-19. Assay used: immunoSEQ multiplex PCR; TCRdb lists only in-frame clones, some missing. Of about 360,000 clones detected, about 86% appear once; the ten largest clones hold just over 7%. The sequencing sample was made of peripheral blood. These receptors came from an older woman with COVID-19, enrolled during active disease.

There are a few counts of this clone. This chain joins TRBV6-5 and TRBJ2-3; TRBD2 aligns across 9 bases. V lost 6 bases, J lost 1 base, and 2 bases stayed unmatched. This CDR3 is built from 14 residues. Germline-derived CDR1 and CDR2 are MNHEY and SVGAGI. The CDR3 bases are TGTGCCAGCAGGATAGCGGGGGGCACAGATACGCAGTATTTT. Protein: CASRIAGGTDTQYF.

The V call is TRBV18, the J call TRBJ1-5; 7 bases map to TRBD1. The germline gives CDR1 KGHSH, CDR2 LQKENI. The V gene end was trimmed by 4 bases and the J gene end by 6 bases; junction bases not matched to a gene: 6. This CDR3 is 14 amino acids long. The CDR3 nucleotides are TGTGCCAGCTCACTACAACAGGGGTCTCAGCCCCAGCATTTT. This codes for CASSLQQGSQPQHF.

The chain is built from TRBV7-3 and TRBJ2-1, with TRBD2 identical over 15 bases. This CDR3 region has 17 residues. The V and J ends lost 5 bases and 7 bases, in that order; junction bases with no gene match: 9. Germline V CDR1 and CDR2: SGHTA, FQGTGA. The CDR3 loop reads CASSPLGTSGGRNEQFF. CDR3 DNA sequence: TGTGCCAGCAGCCCACTCGGGACTAGCGGGGGGCGAAATGAGCAGTTCTTC.

The chain recombines TRBV7-8 with TRBJ2-7, with D possibly matching TRBD2 (6 bases). Germline V gives CDR1 SGHVS, CDR2 FQNEAQ. The V end was cut by 3 bases, the J end by 2 bases, with 14 bases between. This CDR3 has 15 amino acids. This CDR3 reads CASSLGQGGPYEQYF. The CDR3 bases are TGTGCCAGCAGCTTGGGGCAGGGAGGACCCTACGAGCAGTACTTC.

The chain couples TRBV7-9 to TRBJ2-2; D call uncertain. Trimming removed 6 bases at V and 7 bases at J, with 6 bases between. CDR1 and CDR2 from the germline V gene are SEHNR and FQNEAQ (reference sequence). This CDR3 has 11 amino acids. CDR3 sequence: CASSRGGELFF. The CDR3 DNA reads TGTGCCAGCAGTCGCGGCGGGGAGCTGTTTTTT.

The V gene is TRBV19, the J gene TRBJ1-5, with D uncertain. This CDR3 has 15 residues. V gave up 7 bases and J gave up 0 bases, with 13 bases separating them. Germline-derived CDR1 and CDR2 are LNHDA and SQIVND (reference sequence). The CDR3 region has the DNA TGTGCCAGTAAGTTACGGGAATATAGCAATCAGCCCCAGCATTTT. The encoded protein is CASKLREYSNQPQHF.

As for this clone: The germline gene is not matched at one end of the junction; a read error may be the cause. The genes are TRBV2 and TRBJ1-5; D ambiguous. The germline CDR1 and CDR2 sequences are SNHLY and FYNNEI. CDR3 length: 14 residues. DNA of the CDR3: TGTGCCAGCAGTGAAGGGACTAGCGATCAGCCCCAGCATTTT. Encoded protein: CASSEGTSDQPQHF.

In its sample, this clone was seen once. This chain connects TRBV4-1 to TRBJ2-4, with 11 bases lining up with TRBD1. The CDR3 spans 16 residues. Germline V lookup: CDR1 MGHRA, CDR2 YSYEKL. The V gene end was trimmed by 4 bases and the J gene end by 2 bases; junction bases not matched to a gene: 4. CDR3 DNA: TGCGCCAGCAGCCCAGGGACAGGGGGTTCCAAAAACATTCAGTACTTC. It yields the protein CASSPGTGGSKNIQYF.

V gene TRBV7-2 combines with J gene TRBJ2-3, with D tentatively TRBD1 (5 bases). The germline CDR1 and CDR2 sequences are SGHTA and FQGNSA. The CDR3 totals 18 residues. V lost 4 bases, J lost 0 bases, and 20 bases lay in between. The CDR3 bases are TGTGCCAGCAGCTCAGGGCCAGCTACGGCCACTAGCACAGATACGCAGTATTTT. The encoded protein is CASSSGPATATSTDTQYF.

The rearrangement uses TRBV14 and TRBJ1-1; 9 bases agree with TRBD1. Germline CDR1 and CDR2: SGHDN and FVKESK. The trim removed 0 bases at V and 3 bases at J, leaving 20 bases unmatched. This CDR3 region has 21 residues. CDR3 sequence (DNA): TGTGCCAGCAGCCAAGATGGGAGACGGGACAGGGTCATTCGCTGGCACACTGAAGCTTTCTTT. Amino acid sequence: CASSQDGRRDRVIRWHTEAFF.

The chain combines TRBV10-3 with TRBJ1-5; D uncertain. CDR1 and CDR2 from the germline V gene are ENHRY and SYGVKD. The V gene lost 10 bases and the J gene lost 1 base, with 17 bases spanning the gap. The CDR3 covers 15 residues. CDR3 sequence: CATSRDPESNQPQHF. The CDR3 region has the DNA TGTGCCACATCGCGGGATCCGGAGAGCAATCAGCCCCAGCATTTT.

The sample holds one count of this clone. The V and J genes are TRBV5-1 and TRBJ1-6; 7 nucleotides agree with TRBD1. J lost 11 bases, V lost 0 bases, and 5 bases had no gene match. The CDR3 loop spans 14 amino acids. Germline CDR1 reads SGHRS; CDR2 reads YFSETQ. The CDR3 DNA sequence: TGCGCCAGCAGCTTGGAACAGGGGAAAGCACCCCTCCACTTT. It translates to CASSLEQGKAPLHF.

This sequence joins TRBV6-5 and TRBJ2-7; the D is unclear. The CDR3 covers 16 residues. Germline V gene lookup returns CDR1 MNHEY and CDR2 SVGAGI. The V end lost 0 bases, the J end lost 2 bases, and 14 bases lay between the germline ends. The CDR3: CASSYSRLRQTYEQYF. CDR3 sequence (DNA): TGTGCCAGCAGTTACTCGAGGCTTCGGCAAACCTACGAGCAGTACTTC.

This chain joins TRBV7-3 and TRBJ1-2; 9 bases line up with TRBD1. In germline, CDR1 is SGHTA, CDR2 FQGTGA. With V trimmed by 1 base and J by 6 bases, 3 bases remained unmatched. The CDR3 runs 14 residues. This CDR3 is CASSLKRQGDGYTF. The CDR3 DNA follows: TGTGCCAGCAGCTTAAAACGACAGGGGGATGGCTACACCTTC.

This rearrangement joins TRBV5-1 to TRBJ1-1; a possible D gene is TRBD1 (5 bases). The CDR3 loop spans 14 amino acids. Germline V CDR1 and CDR2: SGHRS, YFSETQ. V was trimmed by 7 bases and J by 0 bases, leaving 13 bases between them. CDR3 bases: TGCGCCAGCGAGGACGGGGGTATGAACACTGAAGCTTTCTTT. It specifies CASEDGGMNTEAFF.

For the CDR3, the DNA is TGTGCCAGCAGACGATCCGAGGAGGACACTGAAGCTTTCTTT. Its translation: CASRRSEEDTEAFF. This chain links TRBV7-2 with TRBJ1-1; D unclear. The V end was cut by 6 bases, the J end by 3 bases, with 14 bases between. Germline-derived CDR1 and CDR2 are SGHTA and FQGNSA. The CDR3 is 14 amino acids.

The CDR3 DNA sequence: TGTGCCAGCAGCCTAGCGGGGGCCCTAAATACCTACGAGCAGTACTTC. Translated, it gives CASSLAGALNTYEQYF. This chain joins TRBV2 and TRBJ2-7; 10 nucleotides line up with TRBD2. The germline V gene has CDR1 SNHLY and CDR2 FYNNEI. The CDR3 length is 16 residues. J was trimmed by 2 bases and V by 6 bases; bases with no gene match: 10. The full variable domain, with the rest looked up from reference TRBV2 and TRBJ2-7, is EPEVTQTPSHQVTQMGQEVILRCVPISNHLYFYWYRQILGQKVEFLVSFYNNEISEKSEIFDDQFSVERPDGSNFTLKIRSTKLEDSAMYFCASSLAGALNTYEQYFGPGTRLTVT.

Only one count was recorded for this clone. The V gene is TRBV4-2, the J gene TRBJ2-1; tentative D call: TRBD2 (6 bases). The V gene lost 2 bases and the J gene lost 3 bases, with 14 bases spanning the gap. There are 16 residues in the CDR3. Germline assignment: CDR1 LGHNA and CDR2 YNFKEQ. CDR3 residues: CASSQIGAGYYNEQFF. CDR3 bases: TGTGCCAGCAGCCAAATCGGGGCGGGGTACTACAATGAGCAGTTCTTC.

This clone was observed a single time. The V gene is TRBV6-2 or TRBV6-3, the J gene TRBJ1-1, with D unclear. The CDR3 has 14 residues. Germline values: CDR1 MNHEY, CDR2 SVGEGT. Trimming removed 6 bases at V and 2 bases at J, with 13 bases between. DNA for the CDR3: TGTGCCAGCAGCAGGTCCAGGATTAACACTGAAGCTTTCTTT. Protein sequence: CASSRSRINTEAFF.

V usage is TRBV12-3 or TRBV12-4 and J usage is TRBJ2-1, with D unresolved. The V end lost 5 bases, the J end lost 8 bases, and 7 bases lay between the germline ends. This CDR3 comprises 11 residues. In DNA form, the CDR3 reads TGTGCCAGCAGTACTATCTATGAGCAGTTCTTC. Residues: CASSTIYEQFF.